This T cell receptor (beta chain) was recorded in a study of identical twins. Findings and caveats of the study: Recombination models fit unrelated individuals' TCR alpha sharing but underestimated twins'. While abundant cord blood beta clonotypes carried fewer insertions, memory repertoires showed no such pattern.

In germline, CDR1 is SGHKS, CDR2 YYEKEE (reference sequence). The CDR3 is made up of 14 amino acids. Losses at the gene ends were 4 bases for V and 2 bases for J; bases not matched to a gene: 4. This clonotype was seen repeatedly, ten times or more. Antigen unknown. cDNA carried unique molecular identifiers, and a universal primer site was added by template switching. Each CDR3 protein gets one entry after TCRdb re-called the 5' RACE reads with MiXCR. Altogether around 960,000 distinct CDR3 sequences are present, more than 9% being singletons, with the ten largest covering 1.5% to 2%. These data also formed part of another study, on yellow fever vaccine responses in identical twins. Per that study: Vaccine T cell responses of twins reportedly seemed partly convergent and partly personalized.

Sequencing input: PBMCs. The clonotype originates from a woman aged 18-35 years in good health. The V gene is TRBV5-5, the J gene TRBJ1-1; 8 bases fit TRBD1. CDR3 nucleotides: TGTGCCAGCAGCCGGGGACAGGTAAACACTGAAGCTTTCTTT. Amino acid sequence: CASSRGQVNTEAFF. The full variable domain, completed using reference TRBV5-5 and TRBJ1-1, is DAGVTQSPTHLIKTRGQQVTLRCSPISGHKSVSWYQQVLGQGPQFIFQYYEKEERGRGNFPDRFSARQFPNYSSELNVNALLLGDSALYLCASSRGQVNTEAFFGQGTRLTVV.